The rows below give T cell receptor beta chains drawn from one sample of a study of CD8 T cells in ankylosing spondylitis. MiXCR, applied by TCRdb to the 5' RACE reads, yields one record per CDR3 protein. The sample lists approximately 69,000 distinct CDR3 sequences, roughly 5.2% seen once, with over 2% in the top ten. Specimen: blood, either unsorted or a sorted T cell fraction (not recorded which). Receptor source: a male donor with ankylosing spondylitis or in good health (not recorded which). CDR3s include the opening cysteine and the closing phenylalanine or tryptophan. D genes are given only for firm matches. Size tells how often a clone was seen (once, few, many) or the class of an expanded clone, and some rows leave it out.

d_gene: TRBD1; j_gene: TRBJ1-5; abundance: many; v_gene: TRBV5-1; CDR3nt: TGCGCCAGCAGCCCCCAGGGGGCTGGGCAGCCCCAGCATTTT; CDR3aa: CASSPQGAGQPQHF
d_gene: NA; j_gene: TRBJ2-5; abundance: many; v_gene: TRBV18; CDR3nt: TGTGCCAGCTCCGGAGTAGCATTCGGCCAAGAGACCCAGTACTTC; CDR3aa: CASSGVAFGQETQYF
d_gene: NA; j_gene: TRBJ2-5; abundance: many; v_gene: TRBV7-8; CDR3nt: TGTGCCAGCAGCCCGGATGTTGGTGGTACCCAGTACTTC; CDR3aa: CASSPDVGGTQYF
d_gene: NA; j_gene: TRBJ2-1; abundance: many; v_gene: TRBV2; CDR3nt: TGTGCCAGCGCCTCAGGGGGGGGCAATGAGCAGTTCTTC; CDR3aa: CASASGGGNEQFF
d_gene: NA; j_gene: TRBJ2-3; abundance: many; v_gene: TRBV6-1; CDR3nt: TGTGCCAGCAGTGAAGCGATAGCGCCTAGCGGCACAGATACGCAGTATTTT; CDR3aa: CASSEAIAPSGTDTQYF
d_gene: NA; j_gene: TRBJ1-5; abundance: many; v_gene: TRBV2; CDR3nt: TGTGCCAGCTCCCCCCCGGGGAATCAGCCCCAGCATTTT; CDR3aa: CASSPPGNQPQHF
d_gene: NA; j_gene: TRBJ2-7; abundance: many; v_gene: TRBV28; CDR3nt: TGTGCCAGCAGTTTATTCTCTCAGTACTACGAGCAGTACTTC; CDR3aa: CASSLFSQYYEQYF
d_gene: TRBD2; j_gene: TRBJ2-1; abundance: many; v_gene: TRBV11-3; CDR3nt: TGTGCCAGCAGCCCTAGGACTAGCGGCCACAATGAGCAGTTCTTC; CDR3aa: CASSPRTSGHNEQFF
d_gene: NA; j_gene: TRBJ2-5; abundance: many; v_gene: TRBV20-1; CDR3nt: TGCAGTGCTAGAGATCAGAACAGGCTTTCTGGGACCCAGTACTTC; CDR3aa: CSARDQNRLSGTQYF
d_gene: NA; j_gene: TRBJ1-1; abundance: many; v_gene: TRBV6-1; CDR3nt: TGTGCCAGCAGTCCGATCTACAGCTATGGGAACACTGAAGCTTTCTTT; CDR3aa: CASSPIYSYGNTEAFF
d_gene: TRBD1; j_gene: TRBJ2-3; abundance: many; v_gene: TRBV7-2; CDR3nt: TGTGCCAGCAGCCCCCGGGACAGGGATAACCCAGATACGCAGTATTTT; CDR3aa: CASSPRDRDNPDTQYF
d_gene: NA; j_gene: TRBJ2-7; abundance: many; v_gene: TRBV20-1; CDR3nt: TGCAGTGCTAGAGATCGAAGTTTCGAGCAGTACTTC; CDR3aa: CSARDRSFEQYF
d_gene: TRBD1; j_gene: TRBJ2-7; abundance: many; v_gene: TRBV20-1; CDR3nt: TGCAGTGCCCTAGAAATGGACAGGGTAGCCACGCAGTACTTC; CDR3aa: CSALEMDRVATQYF
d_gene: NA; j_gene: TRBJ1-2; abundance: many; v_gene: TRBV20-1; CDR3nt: TGCAGTGCTGCCAGAGCTAACTATGGCTACACCTTC; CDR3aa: CSAARANYGYTF
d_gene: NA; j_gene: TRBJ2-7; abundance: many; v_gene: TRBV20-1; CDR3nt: TGCAGTGCTAGAGCTATAGAGCAGTACTTC; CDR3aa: CSARAIEQYF
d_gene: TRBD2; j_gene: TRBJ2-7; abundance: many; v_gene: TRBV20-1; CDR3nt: TGCAGTGCGACCGGGACTACCAACTACGAGCAGTACTTC; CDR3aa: CSATGTTNYEQYF
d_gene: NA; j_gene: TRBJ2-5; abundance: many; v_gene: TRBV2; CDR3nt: TGTGCCAGCAGTGTTGAGGGGATCCAAGAGACCCAGTACTTC; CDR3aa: CASSVEGIQETQYF
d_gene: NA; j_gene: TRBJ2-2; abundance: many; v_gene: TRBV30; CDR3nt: TGTGCCTGGAGTGGTGGCGGGGAGCTGTTTTTT; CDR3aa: CAWSGGGELFF
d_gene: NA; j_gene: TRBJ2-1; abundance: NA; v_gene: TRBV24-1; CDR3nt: TGTGCCACCACAGGGCTCTCCTACAATGAGCAGTTCTTC; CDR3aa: CATTGLSYNEQFF
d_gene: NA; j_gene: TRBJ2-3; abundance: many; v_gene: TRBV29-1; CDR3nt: TGCAGCGGACTGGCAGATACGCAGTATTTT; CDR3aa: CSGLADTQYF
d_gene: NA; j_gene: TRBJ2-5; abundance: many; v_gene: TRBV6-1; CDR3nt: TGTGCCAGCAGCCTGTTTAGCGGTGCCGGGGAGACCCAGTACTTC; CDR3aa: CASSLFSGAGETQYF
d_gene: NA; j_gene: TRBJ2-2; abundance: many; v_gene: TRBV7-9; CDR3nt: TGTGCCAGCAGCTCCGCCTCGGGACACAACACCGGGGAGCTGTTTTTT; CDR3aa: CASSSASGHNTGELFF
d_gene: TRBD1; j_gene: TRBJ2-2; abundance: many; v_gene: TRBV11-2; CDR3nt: TGTGCCTCAAAGAGGGGGACAGGGTTAACCGGGGAGCTGTTTTTT; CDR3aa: CASKRGTGLTGELFF
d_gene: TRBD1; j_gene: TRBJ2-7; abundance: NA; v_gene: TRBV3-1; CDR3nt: TGTGCCAGCAGCGACTGGGACAGGGTCCACGAGCAGTACTTC; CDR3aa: CASSDWDRVHEQYF
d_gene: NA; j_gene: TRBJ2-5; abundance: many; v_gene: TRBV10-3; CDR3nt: TGTGCCATCAGTGAGGCTGCTAGCGCAGAGACCCAGTACTTC; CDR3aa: CAISEAASAETQYF
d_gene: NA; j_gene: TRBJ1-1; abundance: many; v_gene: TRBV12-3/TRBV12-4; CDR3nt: TGTGCCAGCAGCCCCGATTGGGGTGAGAACACTGAAGCTTTCTTT; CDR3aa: CASSPDWGENTEAFF
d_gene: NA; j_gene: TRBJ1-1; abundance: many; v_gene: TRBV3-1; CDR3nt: TGTGCCAGCAGCCACCCGGGACCTTATGAAGCTTTCTTT; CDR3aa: CASSHPGPYEAFF
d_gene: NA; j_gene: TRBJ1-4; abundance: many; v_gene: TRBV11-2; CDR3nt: TGTGCCAGCCGGGTGGAAGGAGCGGAAAAACTGTTTTTT; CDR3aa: CASRVEGAEKLFF
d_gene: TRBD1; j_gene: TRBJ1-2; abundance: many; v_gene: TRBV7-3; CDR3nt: TGTGCCAGCAGCTCGTATCCGGGACAGGGGTCTTCCAGCTACACCTTC; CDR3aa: CASSSYPGQGSSSYTF
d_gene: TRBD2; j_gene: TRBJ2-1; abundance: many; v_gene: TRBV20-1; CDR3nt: TGCAGTGCTGAGGGACTAGCGGGGGGCTCCTACAATGAGCAGTTCTTC; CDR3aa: CSAEGLAGGSYNEQFF
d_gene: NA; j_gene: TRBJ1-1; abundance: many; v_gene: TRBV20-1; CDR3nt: TGCAGTGCCAGACAAAACACTGAAGCTTTCTTT; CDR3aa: CSARQNTEAFF
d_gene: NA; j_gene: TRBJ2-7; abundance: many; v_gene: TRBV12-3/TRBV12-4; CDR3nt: TGTGCCAGCAGTTTATGGGACATCTCCTACGAGCAGTACTTC; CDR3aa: CASSLWDISYEQYF
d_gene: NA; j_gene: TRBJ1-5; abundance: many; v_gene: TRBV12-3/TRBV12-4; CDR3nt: TGTGCCAGCAGTTCAAGTGGGGGCAATCAGCCCCAGCATTTT; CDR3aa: CASSSSGGNQPQHF
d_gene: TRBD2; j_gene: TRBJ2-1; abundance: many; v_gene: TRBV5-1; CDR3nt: TGCGCCAGCAGCTTGGTGAAGCGGGGGCCTACCTACAATGAGCAGTTCTTC; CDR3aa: CASSLVKRGPTYNEQFF
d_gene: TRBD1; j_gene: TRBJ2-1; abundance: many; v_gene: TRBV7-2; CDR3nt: TGTGCCAGCAGCCGGGACAGCTCCTACAATGAGCAGTTCTTC; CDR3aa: CASSRDSSYNEQFF
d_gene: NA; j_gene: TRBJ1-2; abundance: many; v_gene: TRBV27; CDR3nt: TGTGCCAGCTCTCCAGCGGGGCTATCGAACTACGGCTACACCTTC; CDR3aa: CASSPAGLSNYGYTF
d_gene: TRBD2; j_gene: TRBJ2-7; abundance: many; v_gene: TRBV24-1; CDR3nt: TGTGCCACCAGTGATGGGGGACTAGGCGCGCAGTACTTC; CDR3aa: CATSDGGLGAQYF
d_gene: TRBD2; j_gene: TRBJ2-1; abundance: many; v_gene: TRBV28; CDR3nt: TGTGCCAGCAGTTTTCTAGCGGGGGGGAGCAATGAGCAGTTCTTC; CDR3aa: CASSFLAGGSNEQFF
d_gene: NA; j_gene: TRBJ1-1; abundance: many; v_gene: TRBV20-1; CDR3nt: TGCAGTAGCGACCTGGGGGGAAACACTGAAGCTTTCTTT; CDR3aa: CSSDLGGNTEAFF
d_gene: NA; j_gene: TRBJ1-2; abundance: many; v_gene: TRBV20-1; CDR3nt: TGCAGTGCTCCCCTGAGGGGGACCCGACTTTCGGGTGGCTACACCTTC; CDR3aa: CSAPLRGTRLSGGYTF
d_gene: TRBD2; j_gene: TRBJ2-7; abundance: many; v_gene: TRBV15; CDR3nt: TGTGCCACCAGCAGAGGGGGGGGAAGCTCCTACGAGCAGTACTTC; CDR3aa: CATSRGGGSSYEQYF
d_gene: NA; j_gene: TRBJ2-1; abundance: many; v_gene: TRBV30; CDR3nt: TGTGCCTGGAGTCCCGGGGAGTTCTCCTACAATGAGCAGTTCTTC; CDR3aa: CAWSPGEFSYNEQFF
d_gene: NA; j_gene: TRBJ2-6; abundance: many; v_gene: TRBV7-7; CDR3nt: TGTGCTATCAGACGGTCCTCTGGGGCCAACGTCCTGACTTTC; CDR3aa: CAIRRSSGANVLTF
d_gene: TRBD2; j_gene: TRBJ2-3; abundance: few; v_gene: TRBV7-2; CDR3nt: TGTGCCAGCAGCTTGCCTAGCGGCCGCACAGATACGCAGTATTTT; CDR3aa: CASSLPSGRTDTQYF
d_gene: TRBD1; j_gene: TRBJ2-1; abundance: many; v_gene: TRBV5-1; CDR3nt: TGCGCCAGCAGCGGGACCACAGGGGGCTTTGGGAATGAGCAGTTCTTC; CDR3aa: CASSGTTGGFGNEQFF
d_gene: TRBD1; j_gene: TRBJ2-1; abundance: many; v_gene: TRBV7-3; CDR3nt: TGTGCCAGCAGCGCGACAGGGGCTTGGTACAATGAGCAGTTCTTC; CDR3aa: CASSATGAWYNEQFF
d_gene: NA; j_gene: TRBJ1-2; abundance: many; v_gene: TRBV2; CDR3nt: TGTGCCAGCAGTGGCGAAGGGCGAGGCTACACCTTC; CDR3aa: CASSGEGRGYTF
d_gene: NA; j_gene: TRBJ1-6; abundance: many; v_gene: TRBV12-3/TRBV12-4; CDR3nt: TGTGCCAGCAGTTTACAAAATACAGGGAGTTCACCCCTCCACTTT; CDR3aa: CASSLQNTGSSPLHF
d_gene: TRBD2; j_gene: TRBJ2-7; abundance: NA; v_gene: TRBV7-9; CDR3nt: TGTGCCAGCGGATCCGGTAGCGGGGACTACGAGCAGTACTTC; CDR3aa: CASGSGSGDYEQYF
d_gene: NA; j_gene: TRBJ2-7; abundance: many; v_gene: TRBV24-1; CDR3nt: TGTGCCACCAGTGACTTAGATAGCGACGAGCAGTACTTC; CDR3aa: CATSDLDSDEQYF